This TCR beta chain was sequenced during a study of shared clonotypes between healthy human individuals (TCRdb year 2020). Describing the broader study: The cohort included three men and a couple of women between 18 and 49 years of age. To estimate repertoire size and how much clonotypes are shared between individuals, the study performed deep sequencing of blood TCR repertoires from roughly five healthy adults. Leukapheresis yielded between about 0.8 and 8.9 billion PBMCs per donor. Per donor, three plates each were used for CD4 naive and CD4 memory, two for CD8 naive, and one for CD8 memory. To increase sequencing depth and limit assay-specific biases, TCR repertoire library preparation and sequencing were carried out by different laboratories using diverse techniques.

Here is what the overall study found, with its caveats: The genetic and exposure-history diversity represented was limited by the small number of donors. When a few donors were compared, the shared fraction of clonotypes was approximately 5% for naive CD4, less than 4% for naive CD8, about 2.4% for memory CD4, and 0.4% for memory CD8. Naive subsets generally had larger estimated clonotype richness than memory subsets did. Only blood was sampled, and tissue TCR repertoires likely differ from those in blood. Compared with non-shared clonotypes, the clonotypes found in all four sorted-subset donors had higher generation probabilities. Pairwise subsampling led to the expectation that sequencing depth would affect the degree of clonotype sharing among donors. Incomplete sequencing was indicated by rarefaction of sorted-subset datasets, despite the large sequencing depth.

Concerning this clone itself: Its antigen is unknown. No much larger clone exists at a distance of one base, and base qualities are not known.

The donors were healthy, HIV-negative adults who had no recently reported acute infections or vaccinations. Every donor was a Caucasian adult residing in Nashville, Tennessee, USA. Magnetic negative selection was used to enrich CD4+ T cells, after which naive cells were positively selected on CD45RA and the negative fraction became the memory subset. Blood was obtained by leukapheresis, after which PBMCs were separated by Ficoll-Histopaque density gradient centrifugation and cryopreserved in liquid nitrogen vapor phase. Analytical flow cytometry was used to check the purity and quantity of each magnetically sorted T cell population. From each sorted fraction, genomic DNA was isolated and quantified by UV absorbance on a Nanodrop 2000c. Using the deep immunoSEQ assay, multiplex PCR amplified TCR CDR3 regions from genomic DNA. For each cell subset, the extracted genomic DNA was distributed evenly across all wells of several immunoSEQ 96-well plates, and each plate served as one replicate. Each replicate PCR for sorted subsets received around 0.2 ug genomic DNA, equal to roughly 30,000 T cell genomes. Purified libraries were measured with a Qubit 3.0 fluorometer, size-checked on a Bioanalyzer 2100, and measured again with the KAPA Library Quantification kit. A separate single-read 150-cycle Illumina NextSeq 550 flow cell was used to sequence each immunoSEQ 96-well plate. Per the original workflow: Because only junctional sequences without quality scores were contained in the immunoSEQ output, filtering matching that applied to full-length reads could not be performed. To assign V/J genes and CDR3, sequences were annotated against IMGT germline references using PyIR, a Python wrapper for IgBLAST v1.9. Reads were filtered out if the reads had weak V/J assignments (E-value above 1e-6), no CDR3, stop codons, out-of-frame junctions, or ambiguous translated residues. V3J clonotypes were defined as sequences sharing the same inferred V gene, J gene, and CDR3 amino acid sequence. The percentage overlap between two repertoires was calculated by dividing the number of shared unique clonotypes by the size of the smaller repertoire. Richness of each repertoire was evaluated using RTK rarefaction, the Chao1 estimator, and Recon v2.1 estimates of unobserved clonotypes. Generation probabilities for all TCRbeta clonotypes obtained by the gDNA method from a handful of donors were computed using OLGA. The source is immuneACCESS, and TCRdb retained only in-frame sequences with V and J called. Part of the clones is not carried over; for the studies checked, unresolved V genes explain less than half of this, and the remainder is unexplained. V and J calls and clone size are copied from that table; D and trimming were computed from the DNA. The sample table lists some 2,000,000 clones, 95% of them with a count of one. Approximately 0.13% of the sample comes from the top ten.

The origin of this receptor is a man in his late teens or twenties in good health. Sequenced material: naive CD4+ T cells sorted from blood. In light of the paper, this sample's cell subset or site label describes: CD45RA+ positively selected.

The CDR3 is CASSYALGGPYEQYF. Here is the DNA: TGTGCCAGCAGTTACGCCCTGGGAGGGCCATACGAGCAGTACTTC. The sequence joins TRBV6-5 to TRBJ2-7; 7 central nucleotides agree with TRBD2. From its cysteine to its phenylalanine, the CDR3 spans 15 amino acids. The read is trimmed to its CDR3 DNA, 45 bases read in frame from base 1. V loses 2 bases at its end and J loses 4 bases; junction bases beyond the gene matches: 8. In the germline V gene, CDR1 corresponds to MNHEY and CDR2 to SVGAGI.